These T cell receptor beta chains were read from a single sample in a study of blood T cells in healthy people across ages. One entry per CDR3 protein results from TCRdb running MiXCR on the 5' RACE reads. The repertoire has about 1,500,000 distinct CDR3 sequences, 40% to 50% of them found once; the top ten carry 7.9%. Material for sequencing was blood. The receptors were gathered from a woman aged 18 to 35 in good health. The CDR3 runs from the conserved cysteine through the conserved F or W. Each record gives: J gene, D gene, clone size, V gene, CDR3 protein, CDR3 DNA. The D gene is left open where the match is weak. A row's size may be missing; if present it is once, few, many or a size class.

j_gene: TRBJ2-7; d_gene: -; abundance: -; v_gene: TRBV7-9; CDR3aa: CASSSDVPQYF; CDR3nt: TGTGCCAGCAGCTCGGACGTACCTCAGTACTTC
j_gene: TRBJ1-1; d_gene: -; abundance: many; v_gene: TRBV12-3/TRBV12-4; CDR3aa: CASSGEVLEPEAFF; CDR3nt: TGTGCCAGCAGCGGGGAGGTACTCGAGCCAGAAGCTTTCTTT
j_gene: TRBJ1-2; d_gene: TRBD1; abundance: -; v_gene: TRBV27; CDR3aa: CASSQGQPIMNYTF; CDR3nt: TGTGCCAGCTCCCAGGGACAGCCTATCATGAACTACACCTTC
j_gene: TRBJ2-1; d_gene: TRBD2; abundance: -; v_gene: TRBV7-9; CDR3aa: CASSPPGASGGYNEQFF; CDR3nt: TGTGCCAGCAGCCCACCAGGGGCTAGCGGGGGATACAATGAGCAGTTCTTC
j_gene: TRBJ1-1; d_gene: -; abundance: -; v_gene: TRBV12-5; CDR3aa: CASGFGNTEAFF; CDR3nt: TGTGCTAGTGGTTTCGGGAACACTGAAGCTTTCTTT
j_gene: TRBJ1-5; d_gene: -; abundance: -; v_gene: TRBV15; CDR3aa: CATSSGANQPQHF; CDR3nt: TGTGCCACCAGCTCGGGGGCGAATCAGCCCCAGCATTTT
j_gene: TRBJ2-3; d_gene: -; abundance: -; v_gene: TRBV9; CDR3aa: CASSGVSGTGTDTQYF; CDR3nt: TGTGCCAGCAGCGGTGTTAGCGGCACAGGGACAGATACGCAGTATTTT
j_gene: TRBJ2-1; d_gene: TRBD1; abundance: many; v_gene: TRBV5-1; CDR3aa: CASSSTGGYNEQFF; CDR3nt: TGCGCCAGCAGCTCCACAGGGGGCTACAATGAGCAGTTCTTC
j_gene: TRBJ2-3; d_gene: TRBD2; abundance: -; v_gene: TRBV7-6; CDR3aa: CASSLGSGSFVDTQYF; CDR3nt: TGTGCCAGCAGCTTAGGGAGCGGGAGTTTTGTAGATACGCAGTATTTT
j_gene: TRBJ1-2; d_gene: TRBD1; abundance: -; v_gene: TRBV14; CDR3aa: CASSDRVWGYTF; CDR3nt: TGTGCCAGCAGCGACAGGGTGTGGGGCTACACCTTC
j_gene: TRBJ1-2; d_gene: -; abundance: once; v_gene: TRBV3-1; CDR3aa: CASSQPGTSNYGYTF; CDR3nt: TGTGCCAGCAGCCAACCCGGGACGTCTAACTATGGCTACACCTTC
j_gene: TRBJ1-2; d_gene: -; abundance: few; v_gene: TRBV29-1; CDR3aa: CSVRVENYGYTF; CDR3nt: TGCAGCGTTCGGGTTGAAAACTATGGCTACACCTTC
j_gene: TRBJ2-7; d_gene: TRBD1; abundance: few; v_gene: TRBV28; CDR3aa: CASSSGSGGEQYF; CDR3nt: TGTGCCAGCAGTTCCGGATCAGGGGGCGAGCAGTACTTC